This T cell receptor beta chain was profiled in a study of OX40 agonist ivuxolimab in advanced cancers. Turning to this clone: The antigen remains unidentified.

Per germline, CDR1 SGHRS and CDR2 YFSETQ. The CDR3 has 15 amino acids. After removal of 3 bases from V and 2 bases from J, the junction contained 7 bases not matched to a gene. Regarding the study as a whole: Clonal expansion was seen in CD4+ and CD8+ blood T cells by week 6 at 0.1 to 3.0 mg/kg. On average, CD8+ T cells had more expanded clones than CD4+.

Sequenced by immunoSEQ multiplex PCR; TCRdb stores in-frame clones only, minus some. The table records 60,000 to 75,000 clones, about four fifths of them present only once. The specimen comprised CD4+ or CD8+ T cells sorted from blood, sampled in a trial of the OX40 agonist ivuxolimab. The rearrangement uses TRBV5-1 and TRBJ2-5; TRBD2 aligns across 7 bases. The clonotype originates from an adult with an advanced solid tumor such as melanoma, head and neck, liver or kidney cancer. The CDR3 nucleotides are TGCGCCAGCAGCTCCCTCCCAGCGGGACAAGAGACCCAGTACTTC. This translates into CASSSLPAGQETQYF.